The clone carrying this T cell receptor beta chain was observed at least ten times. The antigen is not known. This CDR3 has 17 residues. The ends were cut back, 3 bases at V and 2 bases at J, with 19 bases in the middle. The germline CDR1 and CDR2 sequences are ENHRY and SYGVKD. This sample is part of a study of Graves' ophthalmopathy and Graves' hyperthyroidism. The overall study: Cases classed as stable hyperthyroidism had no ophthalmopathy within 18 months of follow-up. Study-wide points: A classifier, a 13-signature model, separated ophthalmopathy from stable hyperthyroidism with approximately 87% sensitivity and around 80% specificity. The model predicted progression of ophthalmopathy with a sensitivity of roughly 70%, and its specificity was 72.22%. Most expanded thyroid clonotypes above 0.001 frequency also appeared in blood.

Amplification of the TCR beta CDR3 regions used RNA transcripts (as template). RT-PCR with HTBI primers came first, then second-round multiplex PCR. TCRdb re-derived calls from the multiplex PCR reads in MiXCR, one entry per CDR3 protein. Of over a million distinct CDR3 sequences detected, roughly 35% appear once; the ten largest clones hold around 10%. V gene TRBV10-3 combines with J gene TRBJ1-2; D unclear. This receptor was taken from an adult man with Graves' hyperthyroidism. Material: peripheral blood or thyroid tissue (not recorded which). CDR3 sequence (DNA): TGTGCCATCAGTGACCTAATAGCGGCAGGATCCAACTATGGCTACACCTTC. It is translated as CAISDLIAAGSNYGYTF.